The clone carrying this T cell receptor (beta chain) occurred once. TCRdb's copy holds only in-frame clones and misses some; the assay was immunoSEQ multiplex PCR. The top ten clones hold around 25% of a sample with 90,000 to 100,000 clones, 84% of them seen once. The data originate from a study of blood T cell repertoires in COVID-19. The wider study: In each case, the material was cDNA or gDNA derived from T cells, B-cell-depleted T cells, or PBMCs.

Sequencing was carried out using peripheral blood. The sequence derives from a man aged 60 to 69 with acute or convalescent COVID-19.

Here the CDR3 reads CASSLLTGGVSSGNTIYF. In DNA, the CDR3 is TGTGCCAGCAGTTTATTGACAGGGGGAGTCTCTTCTGGAAACACCATATATTTT. V is TRBV28 and J is TRBJ1-3; 9 nucleotides agree with TRBD1. Germline CDR1 and CDR2: MDHEN and SYDVKM. The V segment lost 1 base and the J segment 1 base; nucleotides outside the gene matches: 8. This CDR3 is built from 18 residues. The variable domain in full, completed from reference TRBV28 and TRBJ1-3, reads DVKVTQSSRYLVKRTGEKVFLECVQDMDHENMFWYRQDPGLGLRLIYFSYDVKMKEKGDIPEGYSVSREKKERFSLILESASTNQTSMYLCASSLLTGGVSSGNTIYFGEGSWLTVV.